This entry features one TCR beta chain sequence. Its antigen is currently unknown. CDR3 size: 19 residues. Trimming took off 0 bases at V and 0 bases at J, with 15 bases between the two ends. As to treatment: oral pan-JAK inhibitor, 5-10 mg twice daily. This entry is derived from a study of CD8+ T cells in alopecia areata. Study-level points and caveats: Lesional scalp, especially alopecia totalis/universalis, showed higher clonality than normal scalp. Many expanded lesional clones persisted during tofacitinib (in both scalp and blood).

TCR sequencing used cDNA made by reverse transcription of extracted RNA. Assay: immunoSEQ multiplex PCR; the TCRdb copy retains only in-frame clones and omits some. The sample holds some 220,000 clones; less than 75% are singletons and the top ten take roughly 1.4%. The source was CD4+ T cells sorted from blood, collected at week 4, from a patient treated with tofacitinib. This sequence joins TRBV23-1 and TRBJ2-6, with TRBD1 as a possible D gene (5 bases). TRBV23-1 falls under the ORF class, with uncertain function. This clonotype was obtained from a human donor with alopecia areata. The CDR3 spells CASSQSHRPICSGANVLTF. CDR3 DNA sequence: TGCGCCAGCAGTCAATCTCACAGGCCGATTTGCTCTGGGGCCAACGTCCTGACTTTC.